These T cell receptor beta chains were read from a single sample in a study of T cell repertoires in cytomegalovirus infection. For these TCRs, the target antigens are not known. Via MiXCR, TCRdb re-called the reads, giving one row per CDR3 protein. This sample has some 120,000 distinct CDR3 sequences; roughly a third occur once, and the top ten carry roughly 53%. The sequences come from CD8+ T cells from cultured PBMCs, collected from culture after CMV antigen stimulation. The receptor source for this set is a human donor in good health (CMV status not recorded). Some clones in this sample may be carry-over from other donors' samples. CDR3s include the opening cysteine and the closing phenylalanine or tryptophan. A D gene is named only where the DNA matches it firmly. Size is omitted from some rows. Given values are once, few, many or a class for expanded clones.

v_gene	abundance	j_gene	d_gene	CDR3nt	CDR3aa
TRBV28	-	TRBJ1-1	-	TGTGCCAGCAGTTTTAGGGCTCAAAGGTACACTGAAGCTTTCTTT	CASSFRAQRYTEAFF
TRBV27	-	TRBJ1-3	-	TGTGCCAGCAGTTTACGGGGCTCCGGAAACACCATATATTTT	CASSLRGSGNTIYF
TRBV27	-	TRBJ1-5	TRBD1	TGTGCCAGCAGTCCCCGGACAGGGGTCAATCAGCCCCAGCATTTT	CASSPRTGVNQPQHF
TRBV11-2	few	TRBJ2-1	TRBD2	TGTGCCAGCAGCGTGACTAGCGGGGGGCCCTATTATGAGCAGTTCTTC	CASSVTSGGPYYEQFF
TRBV28	-	TRBJ2-1	TRBD2	TGTGCCAGCTCACTAGCGGGGTACAATGAGCAGTTCTTC	CASSLAGYNEQFF
TRBV12-3/TRBV12-4	many	TRBJ2-3	TRBD2	TGTGCCAGCAGTTTAGCGCGTCTAGCGGGGGCAGATACGCAGTATTTT	CASSLARLAGADTQYF
TRBV2	-	TRBJ1-2	-	TGTGCCAGCAGTGCCGGGGTGGGCGGCTACACCTTC	CASSAGVGGYTF
TRBV6-1	many	TRBJ1-6	-	TGTGCCAGCAGTGCCCGGCCTTTGCTTAATTCACCCCTCCACTTT	CASSARPLLNSPLHF
TRBV19	-	TRBJ2-2	TRBD1	TGTGCCAGTAGTATTCAGGGACAGGGGTCTGGAGGGGAGCTGTTTTTT	CASSIQGQGSGGELFF
TRBV19	-	TRBJ2-5	-	TGTGCCAGTAGTATTCCAGAAGAGACCCAGTACTTC	CASSIPEETQYF
TRBV5-6	few	TRBJ2-3	-	TGTGCCAGCAGCCGGGGACGGAAAAGCACAGATACGCAGTATTTT	CASSRGRKSTDTQYF
TRBV3-1	-	TRBJ2-5	-	TGTGCCAGCAGCCAAGATCCGGACATTGAGGGACAAGAGACCCAGTACTTC	CASSQDPDIEGQETQYF
TRBV19	-	TRBJ2-7	TRBD2	TGTGCCAGTAGTATCGGCGGGGGGAACGAGCAGTACTTC	CASSIGGGNEQYF
TRBV7-2	-	TRBJ2-7	TRBD2	TGTGCCAGCAGCCCGCAACCTAGCGGGGGGCCTTACAGCTCCTCCTACGAGCAGTACTTC	CASSPQPSGGPYSSSYEQYF
TRBV27	many	TRBJ1-1	-	TGTGCCAGCAGTTTAGCTCAGGGGCGAACTGAAGCTTTCTTT	CASSLAQGRTEAFF
TRBV27	-	TRBJ2-7	-	TGTGCCAGCGGTACTAAACGTTACGAGCAGTACTTC	CASGTKRYEQYF
TRBV7-8	few	TRBJ2-7	TRBD2	TGTGCCAGCAGCATCGGACTAGCTTGGTACGAGCAGTACTTC	CASSIGLAWYEQYF
TRBV12-3/TRBV12-4	-	TRBJ1-5	-	TGTGCCAGCAGTTTCGGCAGGGGCAATCAGCCCCAGCATTTT	CASSFGRGNQPQHF
TRBV20-1	few	TRBJ2-5	-	TGCAGTGCGGAGATAGGTCCCGGGCAGACCCAGTACTTC	CSAEIGPGQTQYF
TRBV6-5	few	TRBJ1-6	-	TGTGCCAGCGCGGCAAGCTCCTATAATTCACCCCTCCACTTT	CASAASSYNSPLHF
TRBV7-9	many	TRBJ1-1	-	TGTGCCAGCAGCCCGTACAGGGTTGGGGGTGAAGCTTTCTTT	CASSPYRVGGEAFF
TRBV15	many	TRBJ2-2	TRBD1	TGTGCCACCAGCAGAGTCGAACTTTGGACAGGGACCACCGGGGAGCTGTTTTTT	CATSRVELWTGTTGELFF
TRBV7-9	few	TRBJ1-2	-	TGTGCCAGCAGCTCAGGGGTAGGCTATGGCTACACCTTC	CASSSGVGYGYTF
TRBV27	-	TRBJ2-1	-	TGTGCCAGCAGTTCGGGGGACAGAGAGCAGTTCTTC	CASSSGDREQFF
TRBV5-1	-	TRBJ1-3	-	TGCGCCAGCAGCTTCGAGGGGGGAAACACCATATATTTT	CASSFEGGNTIYF
TRBV6-1	-	TRBJ2-7	-	TGTGCCAGCAGTGAAGGTCCGGGCAGCTCCTACGAGCAGTACTTC	CASSEGPGSSYEQYF
TRBV20-1	few	TRBJ2-7	TRBD1	TGCAGTGCTCAATCCGGGACAGGACGCTACGAGCAGTACTTC	CSAQSGTGRYEQYF
TRBV27	-	TRBJ1-2	-	TGTGCCAGCAGTCATCAACAGGGTTGGTATGGCTACACCTTC	CASSHQQGWYGYTF
TRBV7-9	few	TRBJ1-4	-	TGTGCCAGCAGCCGCGAACCTGAAAAACTGTTTTTT	CASSREPEKLFF
TRBV5-5	few	TRBJ1-6	TRBD1	TGTGCCAGCAGCTGGCGACAGGGACTCTATAATTCACCCCTCCACTTT	CASSWRQGLYNSPLHF
TRBV4-1	many	TRBJ1-1	TRBD1	TGCGCCAGCAGCCAGGCCTGGACAGGGGGCCGCGGAGGGTACACTGAAGCTTTCTTT	CASSQAWTGGRGGYTEAFF
TRBV28	few	TRBJ2-5	TRBD2	TGTGCCAGCAGCCCCACTAGCGGGGGCGTCCTGTACACCCAGTACTTC	CASSPTSGGVLYTQYF
TRBV25-1	-	TRBJ1-2	-	TGTGCCAGCCCTGGAGGGGACACAGCTAACTATGGCTACACCTTC	CASPGGDTANYGYTF
TRBV7-2	few	TRBJ2-4	-	TGTGCCAGCAGTAGAACCGATCTAGCCAAAAACATTCAGTACTTC	CASSRTDLAKNIQYF
TRBV11-2	-	TRBJ1-1	TRBD1	TGTGCCAGCAGCCATATTACAGGGGACACTGAAGCTTTCTTT	CASSHITGDTEAFF
TRBV11-2	few	TRBJ2-7	-	TGTGCCAGCAGCTTGGCCGCGTTCGAGTCCTACGAGCAGTACTTC	CASSLAAFESYEQYF
TRBV12-3/TRBV12-4	-	TRBJ2-2	TRBD1	TGTGCCAGCAGTTTAAGGGGGCGCGGCGGGGAGCTGTTTTTT	CASSLRGRGGELFF
TRBV6-1	-	TRBJ2-1	TRBD2	TGTGCCAGCAGTTATAACTTCGGCGGGGGAGACAATGAGCAGTTCTTC	CASSYNFGGGDNEQFF
TRBV12-3/TRBV12-4	few	TRBJ2-1	TRBD2	TGTGCCAGCAGTTTCGCGGGAGTGGAGCAGTTCTTC	CASSFAGVEQFF
TRBV7-8	few	TRBJ2-3	TRBD2	TGTGCCAGCAGCATACTGCGGGGGACCCGCACAGATACGCAGTATTTT	CASSILRGTRTDTQYF
TRBV2	once	TRBJ1-5	-	TGTGCCAGCAGCCAGCAGGGCCCATATCAGCCCCAGCATTTT	CASSQQGPYQPQHF
TRBV27	-	TRBJ2-3	TRBD1	TGTGCCAGCAGTTTGACTTCAACAGGGGCCCCTACAGATACGCAGTATTTT	CASSLTSTGAPTDTQYF